This TCR beta chain is from a study of T cells expressing NK-cell markers. In the study overall: Eight donors were sequenced, seven testing HCMV-seropositive and one testing seronegative.

CDR3 size: 18 residues. TCRdb reprocessed the 5' RACE reads, with one entry per CDR3 protein and no DNA. Its table records 550,000 or so distinct CDR3 sequences. The study, taken as a whole, reports: There remained a lack of clarity about HCMV specificity of expanded NKG2C+ T cell clones.

Concerning this clonotype itself: Its antigen is unidentified.

The origin of this receptor is a young man in good health. This rearrangement joins TRBV12-3 or TRBV12-4 to TRBJ2-1; checking the TCRdb D call of TRBD2 is not possible without DNA. The sequencing sample was made of blood T cells: a sorted CD56 or NKG2C T cell subset, CD4+ or CD8+ T cells, or bulk PBMC T cells (not recorded which). The CDR3 loop is CASSSTSSGDHSYNEQFF.